This T cell receptor (beta chain) was found in a study of PD-1 blockade in classical Hodgkin lymphoma (dated by TCRdb to about 2020). The study in broad terms: Nivolumab dosing was 3 mg/kg intravenously every 2 weeks, continuing until either disease progression or unacceptable toxicity. To define a peripheral blood immune signature of response to PD-1 blockade in classical Hodgkin lymphoma, the study combined TCR beta sequencing with CyTOF. Broader findings and caveats from the paper: CD4+ but not CD8+ TCR diversity rose significantly by C4D1 (p=0.0027 vs p=0.16), most apparent in complete responders (p=0.02). Among trial patients, those achieving complete response had baseline diversity similar to that of newly diagnosed patients, while diversity was significantly lower in partial responders and progressors. Patients starting nivolumab less than 1 year after ASCT had lower diversity and were excluded from later analyses to avoid confounding by immune reconstitution. The study was restricted to a single clinical trial cohort, and the causes of repertoire differences, possibly disease activity or prior therapy, were left undefined. Baseline TCR diversity was reported to be lower in newly diagnosed patients than in healthy donors and to be lower still in relapsed/refractory patients.

As to this clone: Its antigen is currently not known. Per-base qualities were not stored, and no clone one base away is much larger.

In the germline V gene, CDR1 corresponds to SGHAT and CDR2 to FQNNGV. The CDR3 goes from the cysteine to the phenylalanine over 14 residues. Here the CDR3 DNA is all that survives: 42 bases in frame from base 1. Between the V and J ends, shortened by 1 base and 7 bases respectively, the junction contains 11 bases. The meaning of the sample's time point label: cycle 4 day 1 (C4D1), after 6 weeks of nivolumab. Every trial patient had relapsed following autologous stem cell transplantation, and prior brentuximab vedotin exposure was what differed among cohorts A, B and C. The trial cohort comprised around 60 patients with relapsed/refractory classical Hodgkin lymphoma whose best overall responses were complete response, partial response or progressive disease. Single-agent nivolumab was administered to trial patients in the multi-cohort phase II CheckMate 205 trial. An independent review committee assessed best overall response using the 2007 International Working Group response criteria. Trial PBMCs were obtained immediately prior to nivolumab initiation (C1D1) and on therapy at cycle 2 day 1 and cycle 4 day 1. Peripheral blood was collected in 8 mL Vacutainer Cell Preparation Tubes, from which PBMCs were isolated by centrifugation and then cryopreserved.

Genomic DNA was isolated using the Qiagen DNeasy kit from unsorted PBMCs as well as from negatively selected CD4+ and CD8+ fractions. Amplification of TCR beta CDR3 regions was done by immunoSEQ multiplex PCR with primers that anneal to V and J segments. Amplification bias was minimized using a synthetic immune receptor repertoire, and residual bias was removed computationally after sequencing. For the original study's pipeline: Repertoire diversity was quantified as the Shannon entropy index using custom Python scripts. The unsorted, CD4+ and CD8+ repertoires were each analyzed separately, with the exception of combined analyses, where CD4+ and CD8+ sequences were merged in silico. Clonal expansion was defined as at least a 2-fold frequency increase after treatment relative to C1D1, with a pseudocount of 0.5 for undetected baseline clones. Clones with 0 or 1 copy at C1D1 were classified as singleton clones, and clones with 2 or more copies were classified as non-singleton clones. Clones expanded in unsorted samples were assigned a CD4+, CD8+ or unknown annotation through matching of protein sequences in sorted samples from the same patient. Wilcoxon tests on paired samples were used to test diversity changes from C1D1 to C4D1. Sourced from immuneACCESS, this table was stored by TCRdb with only in-frame sequences that have V and J called. A share of the clones is absent; for the studies checked, an unresolved V gene accounts for under half, and the remainder has no known explanation. V, J and clone size are taken as reported in that table, and D and trimming were inferred from the DNA itself. The sample profile shows about 64,000 clones; approximately 90% of them were found once. 8% of the sample is held by the ten biggest clonotypes.

This TCR was sampled from a human donor with classical Hodgkin lymphoma. The chain is assembled from TRBV11-2 and TRBJ2-4; no confident D gene assignment can be made. The sample consisted of peripheral blood mononuclear cells (PBMCs), taken before the fourth cycle of nivolumab. The CDR3 region: CASSLADGRNIQYF. The bases are TGTGCCAGCAGCTTAGCGGACGGGCGGAACATTCAGTACTTC.